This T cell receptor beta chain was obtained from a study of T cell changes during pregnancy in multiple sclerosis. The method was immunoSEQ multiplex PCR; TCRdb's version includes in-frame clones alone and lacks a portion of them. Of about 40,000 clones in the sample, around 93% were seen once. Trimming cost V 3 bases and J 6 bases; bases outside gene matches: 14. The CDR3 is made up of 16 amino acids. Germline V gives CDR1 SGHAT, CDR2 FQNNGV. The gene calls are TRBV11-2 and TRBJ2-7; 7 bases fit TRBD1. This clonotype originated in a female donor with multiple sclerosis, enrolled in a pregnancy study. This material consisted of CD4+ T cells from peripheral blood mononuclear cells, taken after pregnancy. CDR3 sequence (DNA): TGTGCCAGCAGCTTGAAAGGGGGCAGGGGGTTCAGCGAGCAGTACTTC. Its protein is CASSLKGGRGFSEQYF.